This T cell receptor beta chain is from a study of T cells expressing NK-cell markers. There are 16 residues in the CDR3. TCRdb re-called the 5' RACE reads and gives one entry per CDR3 protein, without DNA. The sample's table shows fewer than 300,000 distinct CDR3 sequences. The sequence derives from a woman aged 18-69 years in good health. The chain carries TRBV23-1 and TRBJ2-1. TRBV23-1 is annotated as an ORF whose role is uncertain. Sequencing used blood T cells: a sorted CD56 or NKG2C T cell subset, CD4+ or CD8+ T cells, or bulk PBMC T cells (not recorded which). The CDR3 sequence: CASSLATRTSYNEQFF.